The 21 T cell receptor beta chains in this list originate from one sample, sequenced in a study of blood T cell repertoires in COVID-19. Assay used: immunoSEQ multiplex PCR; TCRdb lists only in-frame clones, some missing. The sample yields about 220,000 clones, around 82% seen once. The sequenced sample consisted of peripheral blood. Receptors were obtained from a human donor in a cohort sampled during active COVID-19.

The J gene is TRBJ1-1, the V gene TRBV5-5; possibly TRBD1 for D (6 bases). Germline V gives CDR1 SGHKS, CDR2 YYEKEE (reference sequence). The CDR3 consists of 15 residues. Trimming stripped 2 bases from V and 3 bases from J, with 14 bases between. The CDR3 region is CASSLEGVGDTEAFF. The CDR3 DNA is TGTGCCAGCAGCTTAGAGGGGGTCGGCGACACTGAAGCTTTCTTT.

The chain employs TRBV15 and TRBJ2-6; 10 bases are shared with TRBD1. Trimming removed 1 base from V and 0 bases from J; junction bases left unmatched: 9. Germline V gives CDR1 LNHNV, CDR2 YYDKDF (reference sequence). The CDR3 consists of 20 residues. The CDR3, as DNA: TGTGCCACCAGCAGAGGGCGGGGGGACAGGGGTCCCTCTGGGGCCAACGTCCTGACTTTC. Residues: CATSRGRGDRGPSGANVLTF.

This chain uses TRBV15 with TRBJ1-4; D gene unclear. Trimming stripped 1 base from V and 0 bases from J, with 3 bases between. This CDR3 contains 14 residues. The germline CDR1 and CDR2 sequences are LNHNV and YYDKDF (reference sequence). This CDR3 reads CATSRAATNEKLFF. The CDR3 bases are TGTGCCACCAGCAGAGCTGCAACTAATGAAAAACTGTTTTTT.

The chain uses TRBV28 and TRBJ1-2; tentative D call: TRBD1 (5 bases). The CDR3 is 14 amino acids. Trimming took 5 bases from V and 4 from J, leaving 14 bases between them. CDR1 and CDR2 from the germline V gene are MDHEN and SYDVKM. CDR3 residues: CASSPGGFRYGYTF. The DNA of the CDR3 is TGTGCCAGCAGTCCTGGGGGGTTTCGCTATGGCTACACCTTC.

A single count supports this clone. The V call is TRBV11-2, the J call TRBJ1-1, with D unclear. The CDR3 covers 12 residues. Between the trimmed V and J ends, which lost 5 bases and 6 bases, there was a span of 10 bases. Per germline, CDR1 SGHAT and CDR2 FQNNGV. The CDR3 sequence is CASSEEVAEAFF. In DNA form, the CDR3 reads TGTGCCAGCAGCGAGGAGGTCGCTGAAGCTTTCTTT.

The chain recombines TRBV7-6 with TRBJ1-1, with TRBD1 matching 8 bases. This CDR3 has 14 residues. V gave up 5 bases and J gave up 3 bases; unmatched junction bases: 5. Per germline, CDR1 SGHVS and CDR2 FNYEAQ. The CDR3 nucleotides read TGTGCCAGCAGCCGCCGGACAGGGCACACTGAAGCTTTCTTT. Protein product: CASSRRTGHTEAFF.

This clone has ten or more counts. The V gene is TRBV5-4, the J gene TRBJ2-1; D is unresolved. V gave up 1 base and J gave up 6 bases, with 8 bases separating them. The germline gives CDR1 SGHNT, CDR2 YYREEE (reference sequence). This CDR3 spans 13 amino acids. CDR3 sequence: CASSLIGVNEQFF. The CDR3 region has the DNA TGTGCCAGCAGCTTGATAGGAGTCAATGAGCAGTTCTTC.

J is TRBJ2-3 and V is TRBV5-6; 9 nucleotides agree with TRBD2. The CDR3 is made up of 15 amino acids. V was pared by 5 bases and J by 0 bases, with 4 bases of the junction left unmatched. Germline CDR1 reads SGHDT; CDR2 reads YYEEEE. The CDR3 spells CASRSAGGSTDTQYF. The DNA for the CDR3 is TGTGCCAGCAGGAGTGCGGGGGGGAGCACAGATACGCAGTATTTT.

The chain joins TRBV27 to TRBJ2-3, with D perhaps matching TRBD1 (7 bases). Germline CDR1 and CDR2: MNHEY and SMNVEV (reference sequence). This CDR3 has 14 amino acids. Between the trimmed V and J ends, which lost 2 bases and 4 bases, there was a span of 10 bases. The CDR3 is CASSLQGGPDTQYF. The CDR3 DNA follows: TGTGCCAGCAGTTTACAGGGGGGCCCAGATACGCAGTATTTT.

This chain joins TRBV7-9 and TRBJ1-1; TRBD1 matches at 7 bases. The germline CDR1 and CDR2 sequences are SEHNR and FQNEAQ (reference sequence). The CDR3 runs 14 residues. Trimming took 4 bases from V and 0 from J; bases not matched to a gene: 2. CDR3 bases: TGTGCCAGCAGCTCGGGACAGTTGAACACTGAAGCTTTCTTT. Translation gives CASSSGQLNTEAFF.

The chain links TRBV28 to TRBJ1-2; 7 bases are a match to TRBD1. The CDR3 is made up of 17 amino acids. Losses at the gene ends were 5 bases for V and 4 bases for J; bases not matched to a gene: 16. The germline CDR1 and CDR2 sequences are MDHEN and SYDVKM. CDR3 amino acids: CASSPSGTALLGYGYTF. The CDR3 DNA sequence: TGTGCCAGCAGTCCCTCGGGGACAGCTCTCCTCGGCTATGGCTACACCTTC.

CDR3 coding DNA: TGTGCCAGCAGTGGTTTGACAGGGGGGTCACCCCTCCACTTT. Translated: CASSGLTGGSPLHF. This chain joins TRBV2 and TRBJ1-6; TRBD1 aligns across 9 bases. CDR1 SNHLY and CDR2 FYNNEI come from the germline V gene. V lost 4 bases, J lost 10 bases, and 5 bases stayed unmatched. This CDR3 has 14 residues.

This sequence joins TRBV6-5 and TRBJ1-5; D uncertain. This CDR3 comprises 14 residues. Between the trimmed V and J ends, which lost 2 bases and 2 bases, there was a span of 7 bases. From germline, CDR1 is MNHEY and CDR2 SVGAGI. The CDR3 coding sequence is TGTGCCAGCAGTTACCTTCCAGGCAATCAGCCCCAGCATTTT. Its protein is CASSYLPGNQPQHF.

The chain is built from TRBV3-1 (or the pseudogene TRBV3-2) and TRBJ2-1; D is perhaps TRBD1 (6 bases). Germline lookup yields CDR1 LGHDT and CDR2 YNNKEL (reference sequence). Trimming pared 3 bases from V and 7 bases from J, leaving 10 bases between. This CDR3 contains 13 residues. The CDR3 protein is CASSHQGMNEQFF. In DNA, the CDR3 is TGTGCCAGCAGCCACCAGGGGATGAATGAGCAGTTCTTC.

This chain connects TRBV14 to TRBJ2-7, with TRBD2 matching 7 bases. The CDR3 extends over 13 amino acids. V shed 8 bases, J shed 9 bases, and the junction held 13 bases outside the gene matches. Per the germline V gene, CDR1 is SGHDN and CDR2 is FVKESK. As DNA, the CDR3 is TGTGCCAGCTCAACCCGACTAGCCGGCGCGCAGTACTTC. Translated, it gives CASSTRLAGAQYF.

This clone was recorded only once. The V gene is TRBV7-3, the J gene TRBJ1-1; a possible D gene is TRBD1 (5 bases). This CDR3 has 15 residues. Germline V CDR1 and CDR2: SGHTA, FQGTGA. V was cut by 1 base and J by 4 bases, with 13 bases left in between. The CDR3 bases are TGTGCCAGCAGCTTAATCAGAGCGGGGACCACTGAAGCTTTCTTT. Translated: CASSLIRAGTTEAFF.

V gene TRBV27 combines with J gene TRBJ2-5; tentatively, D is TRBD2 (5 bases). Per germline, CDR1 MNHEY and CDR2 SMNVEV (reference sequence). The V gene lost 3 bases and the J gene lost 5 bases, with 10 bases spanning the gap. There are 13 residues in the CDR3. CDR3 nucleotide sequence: TGTGCCAGCAGTTTCGGGATTACCGAGACCCAGTACTTC. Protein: CASSFGITETQYF.

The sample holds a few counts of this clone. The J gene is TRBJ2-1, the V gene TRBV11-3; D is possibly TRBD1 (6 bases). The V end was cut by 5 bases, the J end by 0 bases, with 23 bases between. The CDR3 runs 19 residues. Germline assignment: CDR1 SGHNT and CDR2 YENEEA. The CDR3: CASSVGQGKKGSSYNEQFF. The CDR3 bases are TGTGCCAGCAGCGTTGGGCAGGGGAAGAAGGGGAGCTCCTACAATGAGCAGTTCTTC.

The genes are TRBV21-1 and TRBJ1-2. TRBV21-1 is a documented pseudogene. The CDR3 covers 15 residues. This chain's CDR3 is CASSKRGGRAHGYTF. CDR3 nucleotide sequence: TGTGCCAGCAGCAAAAGGGGGGGCCGGGCCCATGGCTACACCTTC.

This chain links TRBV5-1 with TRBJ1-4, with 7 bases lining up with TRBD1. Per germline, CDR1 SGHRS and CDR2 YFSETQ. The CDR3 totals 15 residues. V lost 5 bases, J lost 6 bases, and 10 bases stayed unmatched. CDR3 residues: CASRVAGTGDEKLFF. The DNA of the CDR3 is TGCGCCAGCAGAGTGGCGGGCACAGGGGATGAAAAACTGTTTTTT.

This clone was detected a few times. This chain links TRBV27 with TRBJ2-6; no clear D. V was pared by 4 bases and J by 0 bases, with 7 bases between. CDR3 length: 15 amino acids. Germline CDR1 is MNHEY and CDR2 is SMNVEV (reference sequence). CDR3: CASSSRLSGANVLTF. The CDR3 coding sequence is TGTGCCAGCAGTTCCCGACTCTCTGGGGCCAACGTCCTGACTTTC.